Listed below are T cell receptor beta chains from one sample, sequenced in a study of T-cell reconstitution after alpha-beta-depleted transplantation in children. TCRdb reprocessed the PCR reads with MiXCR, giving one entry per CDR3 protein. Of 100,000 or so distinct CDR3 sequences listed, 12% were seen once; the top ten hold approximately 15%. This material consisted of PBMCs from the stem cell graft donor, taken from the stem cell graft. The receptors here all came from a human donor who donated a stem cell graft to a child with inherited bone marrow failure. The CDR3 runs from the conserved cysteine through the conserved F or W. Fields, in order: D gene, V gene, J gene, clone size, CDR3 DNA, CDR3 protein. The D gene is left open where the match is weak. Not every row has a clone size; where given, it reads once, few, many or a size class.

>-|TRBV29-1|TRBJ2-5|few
TGCAGCGTTTCTCGTCGTGGGACCCAGTACTTC
CSVSRRGTQYF
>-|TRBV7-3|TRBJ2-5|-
TGTGCCAGCAGCCGCGGGGCCGCCTGGGCAGAGACCCAGTACTTC
CASSRGAAWAETQYF
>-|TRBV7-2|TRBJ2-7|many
TGTGCCAGCAGCTTAGATTGGGGGCGGGTCGAGCAGTACTTC
CASSLDWGRVEQYF
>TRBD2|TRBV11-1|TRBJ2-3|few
TGTGCCAGCAGCTTAGCGTGGGCAGCGGGAGCCGCACCAGATACGCAGTATTTT
CASSLAWAAGAAPDTQYF
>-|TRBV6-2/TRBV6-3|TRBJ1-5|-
TGTGCCAGCAGCCCCCTAGGGGACAATCAGCCCCAGCATTTT
CASSPLGDNQPQHF
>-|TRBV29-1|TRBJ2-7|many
TGCAGCGTTGAGGGGCTGGGACTTGGGTACGAGCAGTACTTC
CSVEGLGLGYEQYF
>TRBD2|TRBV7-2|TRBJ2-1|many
TGTGCCAGCAAACTAGCGGGGTACAATGAGCAGTTCTTC
CASKLAGYNEQFF
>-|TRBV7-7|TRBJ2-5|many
TGTGCTAGCACGCCGACGGCGGGATTGCAGGAGACCCAGTACTTC
CASTPTAGLQETQYF
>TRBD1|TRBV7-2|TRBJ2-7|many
TGTGCCAGCAGCTTCTCCGGGACAGGGGGCTTCTACGAGCAGTACTTC
CASSFSGTGGFYEQYF
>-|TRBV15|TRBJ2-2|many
TGTGCCACCAGCCCCCGCGTTGGCACCGGGGAGCTGTTTTTT
CATSPRVGTGELFF
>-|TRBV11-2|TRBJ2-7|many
TGTGCCAGCAGCGGCGGACATTACGAGCAGTACTTC
CASSGGHYEQYF
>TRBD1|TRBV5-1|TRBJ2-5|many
TGCGCCAGCAGCTTGGCCAGGGACAGCCGCTCGTACCAAGAGACCCAGTACTTC
CASSLARDSRSYQETQYF
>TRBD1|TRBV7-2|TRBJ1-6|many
TGTGCCAGCAGCGGTCGGGGGGGACAGGGCTCTTCACCCCTCCACTTT
CASSGRGGQGSSPLHF
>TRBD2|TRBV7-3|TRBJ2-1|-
TGTGCCATCAGCTCCATAGCGGGGGCGACCTACAATGAGCAGTTCTTC
CAISSIAGATYNEQFF
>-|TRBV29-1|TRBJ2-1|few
TGCAGCGTTTTGTTGAGTTACAATGAGCAGTTCTTC
CSVLLSYNEQFF
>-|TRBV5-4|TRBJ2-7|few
TGTGCCAGCAGCGGGGGGAGCAACGAGCAGTACTTC
CASSGGSNEQYF
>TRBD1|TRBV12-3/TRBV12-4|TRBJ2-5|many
TGTGCCAGCAGTCGGACAGGTCAAGAGACCCAGTACTTC
CASSRTGQETQYF
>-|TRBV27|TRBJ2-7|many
TGTGCCAGCAGTTTTGACAGGCGGGCCTTCGGGGACGAGCAGTACTTC
CASSFDRRAFGDEQYF
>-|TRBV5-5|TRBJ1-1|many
TGTGCCAGCAGCTTGGCCTTCGCAGGGGTCGTCACTGAAGCTTTCTTT
CASSLAFAGVVTEAFF
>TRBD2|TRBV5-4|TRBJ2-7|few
TGTGCCAGCAGCTTGGTTGGTAGCGGGAGTGGTGAGCAGTACTTC
CASSLVGSGSGEQYF
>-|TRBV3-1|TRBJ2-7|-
TGTGCCAGCAGCCATACCGCAGGGTCAAGAGAGCAGTACTTC
CASSHTAGSREQYF
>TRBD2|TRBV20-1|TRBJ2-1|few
TGCTGTGCTAGATTCCCGACTAGCGGGAGGGCCAATGAGCAGTTCTTC
CCARFPTSGRANEQFF
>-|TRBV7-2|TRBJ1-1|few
TGTGCCAGCAGCTTACTCAGGAGGAACACTGAAGCTTTCTTT
CASSLLRRNTEAFF
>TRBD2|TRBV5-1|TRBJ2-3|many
TGCGCCAGCAGCTTCTCTAGCGGGAGTTATGATACGCAGTATTTT
CASSFSSGSYDTQYF
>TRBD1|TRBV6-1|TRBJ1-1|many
TGTGCCAGCAGAAGGGACAGGGGGCGGAACACTGAAGCTTTCTTT
CASRRDRGRNTEAFF
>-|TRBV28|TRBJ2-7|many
TGTGCCAGCAGTGGTGAAATGGGGCTTAATCTGAACACCTACGAGCAGTACTTC
CASSGEMGLNLNTYEQYF
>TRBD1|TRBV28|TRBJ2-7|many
TGTGCCAGCAGTTCGCCACAGGGGGCGACCCTCCGAGAGTCCTACGAGCAGTACTTC
CASSSPQGATLRESYEQYF
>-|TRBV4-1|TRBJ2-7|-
TGCGCCAGCAGCCAAGGGACAGTTACCTACGAGCAGTACTTC
CASSQGTVTYEQYF
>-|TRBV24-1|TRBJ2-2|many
TGTGCCACCAGTTCGACTAGGACAGCGAACACCGGGGAGCTGTTTTTT
CATSSTRTANTGELFF
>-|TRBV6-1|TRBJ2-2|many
TGTGCCAGCAGAAGAACAGGGAGGAACGCGAACACCGGGGAGCTGTTTTTT
CASRRTGRNANTGELFF
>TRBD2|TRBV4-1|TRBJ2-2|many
TGCGCCAGCAGCCAGTCGCCTAGCGGGGGGAACACCGGGGAGCTGTTTTTT
CASSQSPSGGNTGELFF
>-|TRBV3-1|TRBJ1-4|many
TGTGCCAGCAGTGGGGGGGAAGAAAAACTGTTTTTT
CASSGGEEKLFF
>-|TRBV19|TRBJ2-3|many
TGTGCCAGTACAATAGGCCTATTTTGGCGTCCGGACACAGATACGCAGTATTTT
CASTIGLFWRPDTDTQYF
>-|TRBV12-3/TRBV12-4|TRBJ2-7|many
TGTGCCAGCTCCCCCACAGCGAACGAGCAGTACTTC
CASSPTANEQYF
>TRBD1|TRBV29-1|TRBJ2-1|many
TGCAGCGTAGGACAGGGGTTCGTCGATGAGCAGTTCTTC
CSVGQGFVDEQFF
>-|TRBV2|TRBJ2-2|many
TGTGCCAGCAAGCGGACCGGGGAGCTGTTTTTT
CASKRTGELFF
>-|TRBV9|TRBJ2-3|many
TGTGCCAGCAGCGTAGCGAGCGCGACAGATACGCAGTATTTT
CASSVASATDTQYF
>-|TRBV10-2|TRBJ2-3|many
TGCGCCAGCAGTGAAGGGACCCCCCAAGATACGCAGTATTTT
CASSEGTPQDTQYF
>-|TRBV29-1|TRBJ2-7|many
TGCAGCGTTCTCCACCCAAACACCTACGAGCAGTACTTC
CSVLHPNTYEQYF
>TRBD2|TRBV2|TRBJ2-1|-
TGTGCCAGTAAACTACTAGCGGCTTACAATGAGCAGTTCTTC
CASKLLAAYNEQFF
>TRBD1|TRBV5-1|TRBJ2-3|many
TGCGCCAGCAGCGAAGGACAGGGCGCAGATACGCAGTATTTT
CASSEGQGADTQYF
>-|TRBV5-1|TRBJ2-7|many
TGCGCCAGCAGCTTGGTGGGCGAATACGAGCAGTACTTC
CASSLVGEYEQYF
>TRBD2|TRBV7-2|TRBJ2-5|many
TGTGCCAGCAGCTTAGCCCCGGGACTAGGGACGAAAGAGACCCAGTACTTC
CASSLAPGLGTKETQYF
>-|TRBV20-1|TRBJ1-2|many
TGCAGTGCTACCCCCTCGAGTTATGGCTACACCTTC
CSATPSSYGYTF
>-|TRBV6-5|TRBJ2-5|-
TGTGCCAGCAGTTACATAGGGAAGCTGGAGACCCAGTACTTC
CASSYIGKLETQYF
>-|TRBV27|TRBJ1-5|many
TGTGCCAGCAGTTTGACGGGGTATCAGCCCCAGCATTTT
CASSLTGYQPQHF
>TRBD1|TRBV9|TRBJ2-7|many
TGTGCCAGCAGCCCGACAGGGGGGGCGACCTACGAGCAGTACTTC
CASSPTGGATYEQYF
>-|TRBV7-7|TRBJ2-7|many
TGTGCTAGCAGCCCTCTCCGTAAACCGGGCGAGCAGTACTTC
CASSPLRKPGEQYF
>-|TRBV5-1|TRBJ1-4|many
TGCGCCAGCAGCTTGAACGATGAAAAACTGTTTTTT
CASSLNDEKLFF
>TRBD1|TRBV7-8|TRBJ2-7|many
TGTGCCAGCAGCTTACGGGCTGACAGGGGATACTACGAGCAGTACTTC
CASSLRADRGYYEQYF
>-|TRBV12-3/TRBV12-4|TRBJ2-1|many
TGTGCCAGCACCCCTCCAGGGGGGTCCTACAATGAGCAGTTCTTC
CASTPPGGSYNEQFF
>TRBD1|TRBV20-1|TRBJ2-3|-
TGCAGTTATACCGGGACAGGGAGTACAGATACGCAGTATTTT
CSYTGTGSTDTQYF
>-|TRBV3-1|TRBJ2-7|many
TGTGCCAGCAGCCAAGACGACGGGACCTTCGACGAGCAGTACTTC
CASSQDDGTFDEQYF
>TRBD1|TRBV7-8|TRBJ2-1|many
TGTGCCAGCAGCTTCTTCCGGGACAGGGTCTACAATGAGCAGTTCTTC
CASSFFRDRVYNEQFF
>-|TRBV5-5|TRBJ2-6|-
TGTGCCAGCAGCTTGGAGGGTTACGGGGCCAACGTCCTGACTTTC
CASSLEGYGANVLTF
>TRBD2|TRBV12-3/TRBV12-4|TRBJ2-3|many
TGTGCCAGCACTCCCCAACTAGCGGGCGTCACAGATACGCAGTATTTT
CASTPQLAGVTDTQYF
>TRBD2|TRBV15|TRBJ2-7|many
TGTGCCACCAGCAGTGCCCCTCAGGGACTAGCGGGACACGAGCAGTACTTC
CATSSAPQGLAGHEQYF